These 25 T cell receptor beta chains share one sample of origin, sequenced in a study of identical twins. Using its own MiXCR run on the 5' RACE reads, TCRdb lists one record per CDR3 protein. Of some 270,000 distinct CDR3 sequences listed, about 8% were seen once; the top ten hold less than 4%. These sequences were also reported in another study, on yellow fever vaccine responses in identical twins.

Sequencing was carried out using CD8+ T cells sorted from blood. These receptors all stem from a woman between 18 and 29 years old in good health.

This clonotype was observed many times. The rearrangement links TRBV5-1 to TRBJ2-4, with TRBD2 identical over 8 bases. CDR1 is SGHRS and CDR2 is YFSETQ in the germline V gene. V lost 3 bases and J lost 7; bases outside the gene matches: 9. There are 15 residues in the CDR3. As DNA, the CDR3 is TGCGCCAGCAGCTCGGGGCGGGGGGACATCAACATTCAGTACTTC. Translation: CASSSGRGDINIQYF.

The DNA of the CDR3 is TGCAGTGCTGAAACTAGCGGGAGCTCCTACGAGCAGTACTTC. Translated, it gives CSAETSGSSYEQYF. The chain is built from TRBV20-1 and TRBJ2-7; TRBD2 matches 11 bases. Unmatched junction bases numbered 3, after V lost 5 bases and J lost 0 bases. This CDR3 has 14 residues. Germline V gene data show CDR1 as DFQATT and CDR2 as SNEGSKA (reference sequence).

This clonotype came up many times. The chain uses TRBV6-2 or TRBV6-3 and TRBJ2-5; D is unclear. Germline CDR1 is MNHEY and CDR2 is SVGEGT. V lost 6 bases and J 5 bases, leaving 10 bases between the germline ends. The CDR3 covers 12 residues. CDR3 coding DNA: TGTGCCAGCAGCCCCGGTCGGGAGACCCAGTACTTC. Its translation is CASSPGRETQYF.

The chain recombines TRBV6-5 with TRBJ2-5; 10 bases are shared with TRBD2. Looked up from germline, CDR1 is MNHEY and CDR2 is SVGAGI. V was pared by 2 bases and J by 5 bases, with 8 bases of the junction left unmatched. The CDR3 totals 16 residues. CDR3 loop: CASSYLEREGRETQYF. CDR3 coding DNA: TGTGCCAGCAGTTACCTTGAGCGGGAGGGGCGGGAGACCCAGTACTTC.

This clonotype appeared many times. The rearrangement joins TRBV29-1 to TRBJ2-7; 9 bases align to TRBD1. Germline values: CDR1 SQVTM, CDR2 ANQGSEA. This CDR3 has 13 residues. With V trimmed by 5 bases and J by 3 bases, 5 bases remained unmatched. The CDR3 bases are TGCAGCGTTCGGCCGGGACAGGGCTACGAGCAGTACTTC. It translates to CSVRPGQGYEQYF.

J is TRBJ1-1 and V is TRBV29-1; D is ambiguous. The CDR3 spans 12 residues. In germline, CDR1 is SQVTM, CDR2 ANQGSEA. V gave up 4 bases and J gave up 1 base, with 7 bases separating them. CDR3 protein: CSVGTSNTEAFF. In nucleotides, the CDR3 is TGCAGCGTTGGGACGTCGAACACTGAAGCTTTCTTT.

This clonotype was counted between two and nine times. One junction end disagrees with the germline gene, perhaps due to a read error. The chain has TRBV4-2 and TRBJ2-7; D possibly corresponds to TRBD1 (5 bases). Germline CDR1 reads LGHNA; CDR2 reads YNFKEQ. The CDR3 loop spans 16 amino acids. The CDR3 sequence is CARSQEQARGAYEQYF. CDR3 DNA: TGTGCCAGAAGCCAAGAGCAAGCAAGGGGCGCCTACGAGCAGTACTTC.

This clonotype turned up a few times. The chain links TRBV20-1 to TRBJ2-7; 11 nucleotides agree with TRBD2. The V segment lost 5 bases and the J segment 4 bases; nucleotides outside the gene matches: 10. The CDR3 contains 15 residues. Germline V gives CDR1 DFQATT, CDR2 SNEGSKA (reference sequence). The CDR3, as DNA: TGCAGTGCTCCCCCACACATAGCGGGGGGGTACGAGCAGTACTTC. It codes for CSAPPHIAGGYEQYF.

This clonotype was found many times. The V call is TRBV14, the J call TRBJ2-7, with D possibly TRBD2 on 6 matching bases. Germline CDR1 SGHDN, CDR2 FVKESK. V was cut by 3 bases and J by 4 bases, with 13 bases left in between. The CDR3 has 14 amino acids. The CDR3, as DNA: TGTGCCAGCAGCCATTTAGGGACTTCGTACGAGCAGTACTTC. It is translated as CASSHLGTSYEQYF.

This clonotype was observed at least ten times. The J gene is TRBJ2-3, the V gene TRBV10-3; D uncertain. Trimming stripped 8 bases from V and 2 bases from J, with 11 bases between. This CDR3 region has 13 residues. Germline-derived CDR1 and CDR2 are ENHRY and SYGVKD. CDR3 region: CAISGSSTDTQYF. CDR3 in DNA: TGTGCCATCTCCGGGTCCTCCACAGATACGCAGTATTTT.

In this sample, this clonotype turned up a few times. The chain couples TRBV7-2 to TRBJ2-7; D assignment may be TRBD1 or TRBD2 (5 bases each). V lost 5 bases to trimming and J lost 4 bases, with 15 bases between them. This CDR3 has 14 residues. Germline lookup yields CDR1 SGHTA and CDR2 FQGNSA. CDR3 in DNA: TGTGCCAGCAGCCTCCCCTGGGGGAGTTACGAGCAGTACTTC. Translating gives CASSLPWGSYEQYF. The full variable domain, its missing parts supplied by reference TRBV7-2 and TRBJ2-7, is GAGVSQSPSNKVTEKGKDVELRCDPISGHTALYWYRQSLGQGLEFLIYFQGNSAPDKSGLPSDRFSAERTGGSVSTLTIQRTQQEDSAVYLCASSLPWGSYEQYFGPGTRLTVT.

The V call is TRBV4-3, the J call TRBJ2-7; 9 nucleotides line up with TRBD2. Germline V gene data show CDR1 as LGHNA and CDR2 as YSLEER. The CDR3 has 16 residues. V lost 1 base and J lost 4; bases outside the gene matches: 8. DNA of the CDR3: TGCGCCAGCAGCCAAGCGGTAGCGGGAGAACTTTACGAGCAGTACTTC. Translation: CASSQAVAGELYEQYF.

In this sample, this clonotype turned up a few times. The CDR3 DNA is TGTGCCAGCAGACCTGGCGGGGGGGATGGTGGCTACACCTTC. This translates into CASRPGGGDGGYTF. This chain links TRBV6-1 with TRBJ1-2; perhaps TRBD1 as D (5 bases). Germline V gives CDR1 MNHNS, CDR2 SASEGT. This CDR3 is built from 14 residues. Between the trimmed V and J ends, which lost 6 bases and 7 bases, there was a span of 18 bases.

This clonotype was recorded a few times. The genes are TRBV5-1 and TRBJ2-1; TRBD2 agrees at 12 bases. The length of the CDR3 is 18 residues. The trim removed 1 base at V and 5 bases at J, leaving 10 bases unmatched. Germline CDR1 is SGHRS and CDR2 is YFSETQ. In DNA, the CDR3 is TGCGCCAGCAGCTTGCGACTAGCGGGAGTGCTCACAGACAATGAGCAGTTCTTC. This encodes CASSLRLAGVLTDNEQFF.

This clonotype was seen repeatedly, ten times or more. The chain recombines TRBV28 with TRBJ2-7, with 14 bases lining up with TRBD2. J gave up 1 base and V 4 bases, and 6 bases lay outside the gene matches. CDR3 length equals 17 residues. Germline lookup yields CDR1 MDHEN and CDR2 SYDVKM. This CDR3 reads CASSSGLAGARSYEQYF. CDR3 in DNA: TGTGCCAGCAGTTCGGGACTAGCGGGAGCTAGATCCTACGAGCAGTACTTC.

This clonotype was found a few times. The rearrangement uses TRBV12-3 or TRBV12-4 and TRBJ1-4, with 7 nucleotides matching TRBD1. The junction had 11 bases not matched to a gene; V was cut back by 6 bases and J by 7 bases. There are 15 residues in the CDR3. In DNA, the CDR3 is TGTGCCAGCAGAACGGGGACAGCGATAGGTGAAAAACTGTTTTTT. This translates into CASRTGTAIGEKLFF.

This clonotype was detected ten times or more. This rearrangement joins TRBV6-5 to TRBJ2-1, with D unclear. V gave up 4 bases and J gave up 6 bases, with 4 bases separating them. CDR3 length equals 11 residues. Germline CDR1 MNHEY, CDR2 SVGAGI. The CDR3 sequence is CASSWSNEQFF. In nucleotides, the CDR3 is TGTGCCAGCAGTTGGAGCAATGAGCAGTTCTTC.

As to this clonotype: Its ends do not fully match the called genes, so a read error is possible. The J gene is TRBJ2-1, the V gene TRBV11-1, with 8 bases matching TRBD2. The CDR3 has 20 amino acids. Germline V gene lookup returns CDR1 SGHAT and CDR2 FQDESV (reference sequence). The CDR3 coding sequence is TGTGCCAGAAGCTCATGGGGACCGACCTCAATTCGGGAGGGCCTAAATGAGCAGTTCTTC. Translating it yields CARSSWGPTSIREGLNEQFF. The complete variable domain, with remaining parts taken from reference TRBV11-1 and TRBJ2-1, reads EAEVAQSPRYKITEKSQAVAFWCDPISGHATLYWYRQILGQGPELLVQFQDESVVDDSQLPKDRFSAERLKGVDSTLKIQPAELGDSAMYLCARSSWGPTSIREGLNEQFFGPGTRLTVL.

This clonotype showed up many times. The chain carries TRBV4-3 and TRBJ2-7; D gene ambiguous. Deletions cut 6 bases from V and 5 bases from J, with 23 bases between. Germline loops: CDR1 LGHNA, CDR2 YSLEER. The CDR3 runs 16 residues. CDR3 DNA: TGCGCCAGCAGTAACGACGTCGGCGTGGCTTCGAACGAGCAGTACTTC. Translating it yields CASSNDVGVASNEQYF.

The V call is TRBV18, the J call TRBJ2-1; perhaps D is TRBD1 or TRBD2 (5 bases each). The V end lost 3 bases, the J end lost 0 bases, and 9 bases lay between the germline ends. CDR1 and CDR2 (germline): KGHSH, LQKENI. The length of the CDR3 is 15 residues. This CDR3 is CASSPRDASYNEQFF. The CDR3 DNA follows: TGTGCCAGCTCACCCCGGGACGCCTCCTACAATGAGCAGTTCTTC.

The chain combines TRBV13 with TRBJ1-2; tentative D call: TRBD1 (6 bases). The V end lost 5 bases, the J end lost 4 bases, and 14 bases lay between the germline ends. Germline-derived CDR1 and CDR2 are PRHDT and FYEKMQ (reference sequence). CDR3 length: 14 amino acids. In DNA form, the CDR3 reads TGTGCCAGCAGCCCCGGCAGGGGAGTCTATGGCTACACCTTC. It specifies CASSPGRGVYGYTF. Looking up the rest from reference TRBV13 and TRBJ1-2 gives the full variable domain: AAGVIQSPRHLIKEKRETATLKCYPIPRHDTVYWYQQGPGQDPQFLISFYEKMQSDKGSIPDRFSAQQFSDYHSELNMSSLELGDSALYFCASSPGRGVYGYTFGSGTRLTVV.

The chain employs TRBV20-1 and TRBJ2-5, with D maybe TRBD1 (8 bases). The CDR3 has 18 residues. V was shortened by 0 bases and J by 5 bases, with 25 bases between the two germline ends. Germline V lookup: CDR1 DFQATT, CDR2 SNEGSKA (reference sequence). CDR3 nucleotide sequence: TGCAGTGCTAGAGACCGGGACTACAGGGGGGGGGCGCGGGAGACCCAGTACTTC. It yields the protein CSARDRDYRGGARETQYF.

This clonotype was detected only a few times. This chain joins TRBV27 and TRBJ2-7; TRBD1 might be the D (5 bases). There are 14 residues in the CDR3. Germline CDR1 and CDR2: MNHEY and SMNVEV (reference sequence). Trimming removed 5 bases from V and 1 base from J, with 12 bases in between. As DNA, the CDR3 is TGTGCCAGCAGTCTAGGGGAAGGTTCCTACGAGCAGTACTTC. Its protein product is CASSLGEGSYEQYF.

V is TRBV4-1 and J is TRBJ2-1, with D tentatively TRBD1 or TRBD2 (5 bases each). The CDR3 has 16 amino acids. Germline V gene data show CDR1 as MGHRA and CDR2 as YSYEKL. The germline V and J ends were trimmed by 1 base and 2 bases, with 12 bases remaining between them. The CDR3 protein is CASSQVGGVPYNEQFF. Written as DNA, the CDR3 is TGCGCCAGCAGCCAAGTTGGGGGAGTCCCCTACAATGAGCAGTTCTTC.

The chain is built from TRBV4-2 and TRBJ2-3; D is tentatively TRBD1 or TRBD2 (7 bases each). The germline V gene encodes CDR1 LGHNA and CDR2 YNFKEQ. The CDR3 extends over 16 amino acids. Trimming pared 3 bases from V and 2 bases from J, leaving 15 bases between. Here the CDR3 DNA reads TGTGCCAGCAGCCAGGCAGGGGGGGGGGCCACAGATACGCAGTATTTT. It translates to CASSQAGGGATDTQYF.